Described below is a single T cell receptor (beta chain) sequence and its context. This sample stems from a study of Ad26.COV2.S vaccination and SARS-CoV-2 variants. Specified treatment: approximately 18 received Ad26.COV2.S at low or high dose, single or two shots; roughly 5 received placebo; per-sample allocation not given. All samples were drawn on day 63, counting from the first vaccine or placebo injection. The repertoire was sequenced with immunoSEQ multiplex PCR; TCRdb's copy has only in-frame clones and lacks some. The sample contains about 430,000 clones, 90% of which appear only once. This CDR3 spans 14 amino acids. Trimming pared 0 bases from V and 4 bases from J, leaving 11 bases between. CDR1 and CDR2 from the germline V gene are SGHDT and YYEEEE.

The chain carries TRBV5-6 and TRBJ2-7, with D possibly matching TRBD2 (7 bases). The sequenced sample was peripheral blood, obtained in a trial of Ad26.COV2.S vaccine versus placebo. This TCR derives from a person between 18 and 59 years old who received the Ad26.COV2.S COVID-19 vaccine or a placebo. The CDR3 here is CASSLEGGEYEQYF. CDR3 in DNA: TGTGCCAGCAGCTTGGAAGGGGGGGAGTACGAGCAGTACTTC.